This is a list of T cell receptor beta chains from one sample in a study of tumor and adjacent non-tumor tissue in lung cancer. In TCRdb, the multiplex PCR reads were re-called with MiXCR into one record per CDR3 protein. In the table there are under 85,000 distinct CDR3 sequences, less than 85% of which are singletons. The sample taken for sequencing was distant non-tumor lung tissue. The receptors originated from a man aged 70 or older with non-small cell lung cancer. Both conserved end residues are part of each CDR3. The order of the fields is D gene, clone size, J gene, V gene, CDR3 DNA, CDR3 protein. A D gene is named only where the DNA matches it firmly. The listing skips clone size in some rows; elsewhere it reads once, few, many or a size class.

NA NA TRBJ1-2 TRBV29-1 TGCAGCGTTATCGAGACGGGAGCCTATGGCTTCACCTTC CSVIETGAYGFTF
TRBD1 NA TRBJ1-2 TRBV6-5 TGTGCCAGCGGGAGGACAGGGGAGCGCTGTGGCGATACCTTC CASGRTGERCGDTF
TRBD2 NA TRBJ2-3 TRBV6-6 TGTGCCTGCAGTTCAACCGGGACTAGCGGGAGAAGCGGAACAGATACGCAGTATTTT CACSSTGTSGRSGTDTQYF
NA NA TRBJ1-1 TRBV11-2 TGTGTCAGCCAGTTCGGGAACACTGAAGCTTTCTTT CVSQFGNTEAFF
NA NA TRBJ2-1 TRBV11-3 TGTGCCAGCAGCTTAGATCCCACGTGGGGCAGGGTTGAGCAGTTATTC CASSLDPTWGRVEQLF
NA NA TRBJ2-2 TRBV10-1 TGCGCCAGCAGTGATTTAGCCCCCGAACACCGGGGAGCTGTTTTT CASSDLAPEHRGAVF
TRBD1 NA TRBJ2-1 TRBV29-1 TGCAGCATTACCCACTGGACAGGGGGCTACAATGAGCAGTTATTC CSITHWTGGYNEQLF
TRBD2 many TRBJ2-3 TRBV6-1 TGTGCCAGCAGTGAATTAGGACTAGCGGATTCTAGCACAGATACGCAGTATTTT CASSELGLADSSTDTQYF
TRBD2 NA TRBJ2-2 TRBV10-2 TGCGCCAGCAGACCGGACGGGGGGGTTAACACCGGGGAGCTCTTTTTT CASRPDGGVNTGELFF
TRBD1 once TRBJ1-1 TRBV6-6 TGTGCCAGCAGTTACTCTCCGGGACAGGGAGACACTGAAACTTTCTTT CASSYSPGQGDTETFF
TRBD1 medium-sized TRBJ2-1 TRBV11-3 TGTGCCAGCAGCATCGACAGGGGGACCTACAATGAGCAGTTCTTC CASSIDRGTYNEQFF
NA NA TRBJ1-1 TRBV11-2 TGTGCCAGCAGCTTTGCCAATACAAGGAACATTGAAGCTTTCTTT CASSFANTRNIEAFF
TRBD1 NA TRBJ1-1 TRBV5-5 TGTGCCAGCAGCGGGACAGGCGTGAACACTAAAGCTTTCTTT CASSGTGVNTKAFF
NA NA TRBJ1-5 TRBV29-1 TGCAGCGTTATTTCGGGATTCAATAAGCCCCAGCATTTT CSVISGFNKPQHF
NA NA TRBJ2-1 TRBV10-1 TGCGCCCTCCCAAGGACGAGCTCCTACAATGAGCAGTTCTTC CALPRTSSYNEQFF
NA NA TRBJ2-7 TRBV6-1 TGTGCCAGCAGCCTGACATGGATGGCCAACGAGCAGTACTTC CASSLTWMANEQYF
NA many TRBJ2-2 TRBV6-2/TRBV6-3 TGTGCCAGCAGCCCGGGAGACACCGGGGAGCTGTTTTTT CASSPGDTGELFF
NA NA TRBJ2-7 TRBV4-1 TGCGCCAGCATCCTCATCTTAAACGAGCAGTACTTC CASILILNEQYF
NA NA TRBJ2-7 TRBV6-6 TGTGCCAGCAGTTACGGGAATAGCGGCACGACCTACGAGCAGTACTTC CASSYGNSGTTYEQYF
TRBD1 NA TRBJ2-4 TRBV6-1 TGTGCCAGCAGGGGACAGTCCTTAAACATACAGTACTTC CASRGQSLNIQYF
TRBD1 once TRBJ2-1 TRBV29-1 TGCAGCCTCCCCGGGACAGGGGAATACAATGAGCAGTTCTTC CSLPGTGEYNEQFF
NA NA TRBJ1-1 TRBV6-6 TGTGCTAGCAGTTACCCCGTTAGCTCCGGGTTGAACACTGAAGCTTTCTTT CASSYPVSSGLNTEAFF
TRBD1 NA TRBJ1-3 TRBV4-2 TGTGTCAGCAGCCAAGTCACAGGGGGGGAAGGAAACACCATATGTTTT CVSSQVTGGEGNTICF
NA NA TRBJ2-6 TRBV4-3 TGTGCCAGCAGCCCCTCACAGGTGTCTGGGGCCAACGTCCTGACTTTC CASSPSQVSGANVLTF
NA NA TRBJ2-1 TRBV11-1 TGTGCCAGCAGCCACGGGACAAGATTTTATGAGCAGTTCTTC CASSHGTRFYEQFF
NA NA TRBJ2-1 TRBV20-1 TGCAATGCTAGGAGCGAGGTGAGCTCCTACAATGAGCAGTTCTTC CNARSEVSSYNEQFF
NA NA TRBJ1-1 TRBV11-2 TGTGCCAACAACTTAGGGACATCCGATAAATCTATCTTT CANNLGTSDKSIF
NA NA TRBJ1-1 TRBV11-2 TGTGTCAGCAGCTTAGAGAAGATGGGGATGAACACTGAAGCTTTCTTT CVSSLEKMGMNTEAFF
NA medium-sized TRBJ2-7 TRBV11-2 TGTGCCAGCAGCTTATATGGGCCGGAGCAGTACTTC CASSLYGPEQYF
NA NA TRBJ2-1 TRBV6-1 TGTGCCATCAGTGAAGCGGTAGGAAGTAATGAGCAGTTCTTC CAISEAVGSNEQFF
NA NA TRBJ2-6 TRBV28 TGTGCCAGCAGTTACGGCGGCTATTCCTGGATACGCTGGGGGGCCAACGTCCTGACTTTC CASSYGGYSWIRWGANVLTF
TRBD1 NA TRBJ1-2 TRBV10-3 TGTGCCATCAATGAAGGGACAGAGCGTCTATCTCCTGGCTACACCTTC CAINEGTERLSPGYTF
TRBD2 few TRBJ2-7 TRBV29-1 TGCAACGTCGGGACTAGCGGAGCCGGGGAGCCGTACTTC CNVGTSGAGEPYF
TRBD1 medium-sized TRBJ1-2 TRBV6-1 TGTGCCAGCACCGCCCGGGACAGGAACGGTGGTGGCTACACCTTC CASTARDRNGGGYTF
NA NA TRBJ1-2 TRBV29-1 TGCAGCGTTGAAGACTGCCCTAACTATGGCTACGCCTTC CSVEDCPNYGYAF
TRBD1 NA TRBJ1-5 TRBV10-2 TGCGCCAGTACTCGAAACAGGGGACAGCCCCAGCATTTT CASTRNRGQPQHF
NA NA TRBJ2-7 TRBV6-2/TRBV6-3 TGTGCTAGCACCCGCCGCCAAGCGAGCTCCTACGAGCAGTACTTC CASTRRQASSYEQYF